The rows below give T cell receptor beta chains drawn from one sample of a study of cytomegalovirus exposure and HLA in healthy donors. Here immunoSEQ multiplex PCR was the method, and the copy in TCRdb shows in-frame clones only, minus some. The table records 200,000 to 300,000 clones, 82% of them present only once. Sequencing was performed on PBMCs. The receptors originated from a woman aged 40-49 years in good health and CMV-seropositive. Both conserved end residues are part of each CDR3. The order of the fields is CDR3 length, D gene, clone size, V gene, J gene, CDR3 DNA, CDR3 protein. D genes are given only for firm matches. Expanded clones are given a class, and other clones once, few, many or no size at all.

13	NA	once	TRBV7-9	TRBJ2-5	TGTGCCAGCAGCTTAGACAGGGTGGGGACCCAGTACTTC	CASSLDRVGTQYF
15	NA	once	TRBV27	TRBJ2-7	TGTGCCAGCAGTTTCCAATCAGGGGTTTCGGGAGAGCAGTACTTC	CASSFQSGVSGEQYF
14	NA	NA	TRBV15	TRBJ2-1	TGTGCCACCAGCAGAGATCTCGGGGGCAATGAGCAGTTCTTC	CATSRDLGGNEQFF
16	TRBD2	NA	TRBV30	TRBJ2-3	TGTGCCTGGAGTGTCGGGAGGGCGCTTAGCACAGATACGCAGTATTTT	CAWSVGRALSTDTQYF
14	TRBD1	NA	TRBV30	TRBJ2-7	TGTGCCTGGAGTCCCGGGACAGGATCCTACGAGCAGTACTTC	CAWSPGTGSYEQYF
14	TRBD2	NA	TRBV9	TRBJ2-7	TGTGCCAGCAGTGCGGGGGGGGCTCCCCGCGAGCAGTACTTC	CASSAGGAPREQYF
14	TRBD1	NA	TRBV9	TRBJ2-5	TGTGCCAGCAGCGTGTCAGGGGGACAAGAGACCCAGTACTTC	CASSVSGGQETQYF
13	NA	NA	TRBV6-1	TRBJ1-4	TGTGCCAGCAGTGACCGGGGAAGGGAAAAACTGTTTTTT	CASSDRGREKLFF
14	TRBD1	NA	TRBV6-7	TRBJ2-7	TGTGCCAGCACCGACCGGGACAGGGGATACGAGCAGTACTTC	CASTDRDRGYEQYF
16	NA	NA	TRBV7-8	TRBJ2-2	TGTGCCAGCAGCTTGTTAAATCAGGGGCCCACCGGGGAGCTGTTTTTT	CASSLLNQGPTGELFF
17	TRBD1	NA	TRBV5-4	TRBJ1-2	TGTGCCAGCAGCTCCGTGGACAGGGGGATCGTTAACTATGGCTACACCTTC	CASSSVDRGIVNYGYTF
15	NA	NA	TRBV4-2	TRBJ1-4	TGTGCCAGCAGCCCTCAAACAGGTATCAATGAAAAACTGTTTTTT	CASSPQTGINEKLFF
17	TRBD2	NA	TRBV13	TRBJ2-2	TGTGCCAGCAGCCCTCGGGAACTAGCGGAGAACACCGGGGAGCTGTTTTTT	CASSPRELAENTGELFF
14	NA	once	TRBV2	TRBJ1-1	TGTGCCAGCGGGATCGGGGTTACGAACACTGAAGCTTTCTTT	CASGIGVTNTEAFF
18	TRBD2	NA	TRBV5-1	TRBJ2-3	TGCGCCAGCAGCTTGGTGACTAGCGGGGGGAAATTCACAGATACGCAGTATTTT	CASSLVTSGGKFTDTQYF
18	TRBD1	NA	TRBV7-6	TRBJ2-2	TGTGCCAGCAGCTTAAGGTCCCTCCCAGGGGGCGATACCGGGGAGCTGTTTTTT	CASSLRSLPGGDTGELFF
13	NA	few	TRBV7-9	TRBJ1-1	TGTGCCAGCAGCCGCCAGGGGTCCACTGAAGCTTTCTTT	CASSRQGSTEAFF
17	TRBD2	NA	TRBV4-3	TRBJ2-1	TGCGCCAGCAGCCAAGAAATGGCGGGAGGGCCCAGGGGGGAGCAGTTCTTC	CASSQEMAGGPRGEQFF
11	NA	NA	TRBV7-9	TRBJ2-4	TGTTCCAGCAGCTTCGACAGATATCAGTACTTC	CSSSFDRYQYF
15	NA	NA	TRBV18	TRBJ1-4	TGTGCCAGCTCACCAAGCCTCAGGGATGGAGAAAAACTGTTTTTT	CASSPSLRDGEKLFF
13	NA	few	TRBV7-2	TRBJ1-2	TGTGCCAGCAGCTTAGGACTGGACTATGGCTACACCTTC	CASSLGLDYGYTF
13	TRBD1	NA	TRBV10-3	TRBJ2-7	TGTGCCATCAGTGACAGGGGGCTGGGCGAGCAGTACTTC	CAISDRGLGEQYF
15	NA	once	TRBV5-6	TRBJ1-4	TGTGCCAGCAGTGGCGGATCCCGGGACAACGAAAAACTGTTTTTT	CASSGGSRDNEKLFF
15	TRBD2	NA	TRBV15	TRBJ2-7	TGTGCCACCAGCAGAGGGACTAGCGGGAGTAGTGAGCAGTACTTC	CATSRGTSGSSEQYF
19	NA	NA	TRBV21-1	TRBJ2-6	TGTGCCAGCAGCACCCCGGGGGGTGACAGTTTGTCTGGGGCCAACGTCCTGACTTTC	CASSTPGGDSLSGANVLTF
12	NA	NA	TRBV30	TRBJ2-7	TGTGCCTGGGGGGGAGGCTACTACGAGCAGTACTTC	CAWGGGYYEQYF
16	TRBD1	once	TRBV7-6	TRBJ1-3	TGTGCCAGCAGCCCTGGGACAGGATCCCCTGGAAACACCATATATTTT	CASSPGTGSPGNTIYF
14	NA	NA	TRBV5-1	TRBJ1-1	TGCGCCAGCAGCTTGACCAGGGGGAACACTGAAGCTTTCTTT	CASSLTRGNTEAFF
15	NA	few	TRBV10-3	TRBJ2-7	TGTGCCATCAGTGAGTCTAAGGGTATAGGAGGCGAGCAGTACTTC	CAISESKGIGGEQYF
18	TRBD1	NA	TRBV4-1	TRBJ2-5	TGCGCCAGCAGCGCAGGGTCCAGCGGGACAGGGGGACAAGAGACCCAGTACTTC	CASSAGSSGTGGQETQYF
15	NA	NA	TRBV9	TRBJ1-2	TGTGCCAGCAGCCCTGGGGCAGGGGTATTCTATGGCTACACCTTC	CASSPGAGVFYGYTF
13	NA	once	TRBV6-1	TRBJ1-1	TGTGCCAGCAGTGGAAGGGGATACACTGAAGCTTTCTTT	CASSGRGYTEAFF
14	NA	NA	TRBV27	TRBJ2-5	TGTGCCAGCAGTTTATCGAACTACCGAGAGACCCAGTACTTC	CASSLSNYRETQYF
14	NA	NA	TRBV27	TRBJ2-5	TGTGCCAGCAGTCACCGCCGACTAGACTCTGAGCAGTACTTC	CASSHRRLDSEQYF
13	NA	NA	TRBV2	TRBJ2-7	TGTGCCAGCAGTCGGGACTTAGCCTACGAGCAGTACTTC	CASSRDLAYEQYF
14	NA	NA	TRBV30	TRBJ2-2	TGTGCCTGGACAGGGTTAGTGAACACCGGGGAGCTGTTTTTT	CAWTGLVNTGELFF
15	TRBD2	NA	TRBV7-2	TRBJ2-5	TGTGCCAGCAGCTCCTCGGGACTAGCAGCAGAGACCCAGTACTTC	CASSSSGLAAETQYF
13	TRBD1	NA	TRBV27	TRBJ2-2	TGTGCCAGCAGTTTTTGGGACAGCTCAGAGCTGTTTTTT	CASSFWDSSELFF
16	NA	NA	TRBV11-3	TRBJ1-1	TGTGCCAGCAGCTTAGGTGGCGGCAGGGGAAGGCCTGAAGCTTTCTTT	CASSLGGGRGRPEAFF
15	NA	few	TRBV2	TRBJ1-5	TGTGCCAGCAGTCGCGACAGGTATAGCAATCAGCCCCAGCATTTT	CASSRDRYSNQPQHF
15	NA	NA	TRBV4-3	TRBJ2-5	TGCGCCAGCAGCCAAAGGGGGGGGCCTACGGAGACCCAGTACTTC	CASSQRGGPTETQYF
16	NA	few	TRBV19	TRBJ2-7	TGTGCCAGTAGTACCTTCACCTCGACAGACTCCTACGAGCAGTACTTC	CASSTFTSTDSYEQYF
15	NA	NA	TRBV30	TRBJ2-7	TGTGCCTGGAGTTATAGCAGGGGCTTGGGCTACGAGCAGTACTTC	CAWSYSRGLGYEQYF
15	NA	NA	TRBV7-2	TRBJ1-5	TGTGCCAGCAGCTTAGTAGGGCAGGGAAATCAGCCCCAGCATTTT	CASSLVGQGNQPQHF
16	TRBD1	NA	TRBV2	TRBJ2-7	TGTGCCAGCAGTGAACCCGCGGACAGGGTAGCCTACGAGCAGTACTTC	CASSEPADRVAYEQYF
16	TRBD2	once	TRBV9	TRBJ2-3	TGTGCCAGCAGCGGCGGACTAGCGGGAGGGATTGATACGCAGTATTTT	CASSGGLAGGIDTQYF
16	TRBD1	NA	TRBV5-6	TRBJ1-1	TGTGCCAGCAGCTTGGAGTTCGGGACAGGGAACACTGAAGCTTTCTTT	CASSLEFGTGNTEAFF
11	NA	NA	TRBV6-5	TRBJ2-5	TGTGCCAGCACGTTGCAGGAGACCCAGTACTTC	CASTLQETQYF
13	NA	once	TRBV7-8	TRBJ1-3	TGTGCCAGCAGCCCTAACTCTGGAAACACCATATATTTT	CASSPNSGNTIYF
13	TRBD1	few	TRBV7-9	TRBJ1-2	TGTGCCAGCAGCTTAGCGCAGGGGGACGGCTACACCTTC	CASSLAQGDGYTF
13	NA	NA	TRBV2	TRBJ1-2	TGTGCCAGCAGTGATTTAACTAACTATGGCTACACCTTC	CASSDLTNYGYTF